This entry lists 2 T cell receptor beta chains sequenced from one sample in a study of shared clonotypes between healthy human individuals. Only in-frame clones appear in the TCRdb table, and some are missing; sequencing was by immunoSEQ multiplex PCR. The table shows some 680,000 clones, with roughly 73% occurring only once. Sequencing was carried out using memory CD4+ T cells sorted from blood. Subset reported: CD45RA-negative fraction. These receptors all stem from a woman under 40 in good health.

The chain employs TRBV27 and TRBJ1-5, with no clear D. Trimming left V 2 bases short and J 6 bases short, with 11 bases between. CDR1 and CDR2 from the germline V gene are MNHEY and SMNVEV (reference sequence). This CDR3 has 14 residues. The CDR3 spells CASSLEGRGQPQHF. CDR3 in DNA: TGTGCCAGCAGTTTAGAGGGTCGGGGTCAGCCCCAGCATTTT.

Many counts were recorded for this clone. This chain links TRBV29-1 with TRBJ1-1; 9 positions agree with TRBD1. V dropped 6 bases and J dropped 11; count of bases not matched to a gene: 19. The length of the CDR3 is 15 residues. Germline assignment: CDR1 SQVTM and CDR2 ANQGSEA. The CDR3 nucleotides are TGCAGCGTGGGGTTTGGGACAGGGAGCGGGAGTGGGGCTTTCTTT. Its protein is CSVGFGTGSGSGAFF.